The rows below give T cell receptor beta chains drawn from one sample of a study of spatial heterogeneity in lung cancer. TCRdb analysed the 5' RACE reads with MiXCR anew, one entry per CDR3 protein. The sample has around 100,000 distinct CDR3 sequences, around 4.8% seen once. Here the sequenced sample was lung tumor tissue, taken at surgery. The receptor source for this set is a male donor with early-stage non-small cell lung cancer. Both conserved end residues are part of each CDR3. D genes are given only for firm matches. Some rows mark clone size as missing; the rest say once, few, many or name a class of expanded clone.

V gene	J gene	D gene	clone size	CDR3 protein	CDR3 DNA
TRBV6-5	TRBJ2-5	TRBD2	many	CASSPWREGQETQYF	TGTGCCAGCAGCCCGTGGCGGGAGGGTCAAGAGACCCAGTACTTC
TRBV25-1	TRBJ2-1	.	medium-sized	CASTLGTGDQEQFF	TGTGCCAGCACCCTCGGGACTGGCGACCAAGAGCAGTTCTTC
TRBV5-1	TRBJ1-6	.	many	CASSLGTVGSPLHF	TGCGCCAGCAGCTTGGGGACGGTCGGTTCACCCCTCCACTTT
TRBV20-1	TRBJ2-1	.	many	CSAREIDNEQFF	TGCAGTGCCCGAGAAATAGACAATGAGCAGTTCTTC
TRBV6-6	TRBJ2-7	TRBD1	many	CASSYGTAHSYEQYF	TGTGCCAGCAGTTACGGGACAGCCCATTCCTACGAGCAGTACTTC
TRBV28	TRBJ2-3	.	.	CASSFRGVGTQYF	TGTGCCAGCAGTTTCCGAGGGGTCGGTACGCAGTATTTT
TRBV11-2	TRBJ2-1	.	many	CAAEGPYDNEQFF	TGTGCCGCCGAGGGGCCCTACGACAATGAGCAGTTCTTC
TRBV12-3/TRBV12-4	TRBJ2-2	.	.	CASREQGSSGELFF	TGTGCCAGCAGGGAACAGGGAAGCTCCGGGGAGCTGTTTTTT
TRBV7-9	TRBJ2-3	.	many	CASSLVRGLGTDTQYF	TGTGCCAGCAGCTTAGTGAGGGGCCTAGGGACAGATACGCAGTATTTT
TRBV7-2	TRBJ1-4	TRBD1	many	CASSLHHRGQRRNEKLFF	TGTGCCAGCAGCTTGCATCACAGGGGACAGAGGCGAAATGAAAAACTGTTTTTT
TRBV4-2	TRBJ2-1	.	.	CASSQERDSYNEQFF	TGTGCCAGCAGCCAAGAGAGAGATTCCTACAATGAGCAGTTCTTC
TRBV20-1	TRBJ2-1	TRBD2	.	CSARDLLTSGGYNEQFF	TGCAGTGCTAGAGACCTTTTGACTAGCGGGGGTTACAATGAGCAGTTCTTC
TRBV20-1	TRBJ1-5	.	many	CSAQDSPNQPQHF	TGCAGTGCTCAGGACAGTCCCAATCAGCCCCAGCATTTT
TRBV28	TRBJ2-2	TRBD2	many	CASSSSLGLDGELFF	TGTGCCAGCAGTTCCTCCTTGGGACTAGACGGGGAGCTGTTTTTT
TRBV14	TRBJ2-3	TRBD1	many	CASSHGQDTDTQYF	TGTGCCAGCAGCCATGGACAGGACACAGATACGCAGTATTTT
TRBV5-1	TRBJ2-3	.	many	CASSNDLPSTDTQYF	TGCGCCAGCAGCAACGACTTGCCTAGCACAGATACGCAGTATTTT
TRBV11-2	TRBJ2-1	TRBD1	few	CASSSFVGTGYNEQFF	TGTGCCAGCAGCTCCTTCGTGGGGACAGGGTACAATGAGCAGTTCTTC
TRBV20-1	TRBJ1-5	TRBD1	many	CSARGQYSNQPQHF	TGCAGTGCTCGGGGACAGTATAGCAATCAGCCCCAGCATTTT
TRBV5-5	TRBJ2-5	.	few	CASSPSETQYF	TGTGCCAGCAGCCCCTCGGAGACCCAGTACTTC
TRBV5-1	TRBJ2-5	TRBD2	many	CASSTSSGPQETQYF	TGCGCCAGCAGCACATCTAGCGGGCCTCAAGAGACCCAGTACTTC
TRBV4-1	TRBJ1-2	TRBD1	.	CASSQKPGQGLYGYTF	TGCGCCAGCAGCCAAAAGCCGGGACAGGGCCTCTATGGCTACACCTTC
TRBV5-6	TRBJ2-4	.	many	CASSRAGLAKNIQYF	TGTGCCAGCAGCCGGGCGGGGTTAGCCAAAAACATTCAGTACTTC
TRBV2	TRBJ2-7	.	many	CASSGTAYEQYF	TGTGCCAGCAGTGGGACAGCCTACGAGCAGTACTTC
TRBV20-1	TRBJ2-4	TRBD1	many	CSARETGFSSKNIQYF	TGCAGTGCTAGAGAGACAGGGTTTAGTTCCAAAAACATTCAGTACTTC
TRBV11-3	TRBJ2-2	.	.	CASSDRDTGELFF	TGTGCCAGCAGCGACAGAGACACCGGGGAGCTGTTTTTT
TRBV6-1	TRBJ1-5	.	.	CASRPNKGLNSNQPQHF	TGTGCCAGCAGACCTAACAAGGGACTCAATAGCAATCAGCCCCAGCATTTT
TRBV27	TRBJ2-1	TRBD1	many	CASSPTGVIGEQFF	TGTGCCAGCAGCCCGACAGGGGTTATTGGTGAGCAGTTCTTC
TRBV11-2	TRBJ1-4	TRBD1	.	CASSRFGTGGEKLFF	TGTGCCAGCAGTCGATTTGGGACAGGGGGGGAAAAACTGTTTTTT
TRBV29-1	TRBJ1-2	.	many	CSGGHGGTGGSNYGYTF	TGCAGCGGAGGACACGGGGGGACCGGGGGATCGAACTATGGCTACACCTTC
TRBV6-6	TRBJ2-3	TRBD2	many	CASSYGGLAERTQYF	TGTGCCAGCAGTTACGGAGGGCTAGCGGAACGGACGCAGTATTTT
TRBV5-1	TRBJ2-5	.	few	CASSWRAGEEETQYF	TGCGCCAGCAGCTGGAGGGCAGGGGAAGAAGAGACCCAGTACTTC
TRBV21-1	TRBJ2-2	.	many	CASSKVSGAGELFF	TGTGCCAGCAGCAAAGTTAGCGGGGCCGGGGAGCTGTTTTTT
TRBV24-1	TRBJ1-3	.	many	CATSDPASGLVYF	TGTGCCACCAGTGATCCCGCCTCAGGGCTAGTATATTTT
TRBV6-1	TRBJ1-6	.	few	CASSQTRTLGPLHF	TGTGCCAGCAGCCAAACCCGGACCCTGGGGCCCCTCCACTTT
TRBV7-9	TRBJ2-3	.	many	CASSQGYFTDTQYF	TGTGCCAGCAGCCAGGGATACTTCACAGATACGCAGTATTTT
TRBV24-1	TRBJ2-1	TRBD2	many	CATSTPRGSGNEQFF	TGTGCCACTTCCACCCCCCGCGGGAGTGGTAATGAGCAGTTCTTC
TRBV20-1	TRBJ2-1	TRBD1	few	CSADRRGTYNEQFF	TGCAGTGCCGATCGCAGGGGGACCTACAATGAGCAGTTCTTC
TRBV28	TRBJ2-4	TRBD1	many	CASSSTARDRGIQYF	TGTGCCAGCAGTTCGACTGCCCGGGACAGAGGCATTCAGTACTTC
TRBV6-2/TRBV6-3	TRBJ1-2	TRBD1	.	CASSPTLWDSDFYGYTF	TGTGCCAGCAGTCCGACCCTCTGGGACAGCGACTTCTATGGCTACACCTTC
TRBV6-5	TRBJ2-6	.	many	CASSYSSGSGANVLTF	TGTGCCAGCAGTTACTCGTCGGGCTCTGGGGCCAACGTCCTGACTTTC
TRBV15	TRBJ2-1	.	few	CATSRAGAGSPEQFF	TGTGCCACCAGCAGAGCGGGAGCTGGGTCTCCTGAGCAGTTCTTC
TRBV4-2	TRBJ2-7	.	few	CASSQDRPPGAYEQYF	TGTGCCAGCAGCCAGGACCGGCCCCCCGGGGCGTACGAGCAGTACTTC
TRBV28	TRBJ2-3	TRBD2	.	CASDLGASGSPDTQYF	TGTGCCAGCGACTTAGGGGCTAGCGGGAGCCCCGATACGCAGTATTTT
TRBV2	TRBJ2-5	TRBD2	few	CASSERTSGIGEETQYF	TGTGCCAGCAGTGAACGGACTAGCGGGATAGGGGAAGAGACCCAGTACTTC
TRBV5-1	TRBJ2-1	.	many	CASSFRDTSWDEQFF	TGCGCCAGCAGCTTTCGGGACACCAGTTGGGATGAGCAGTTCTTC
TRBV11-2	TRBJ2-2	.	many	CASSPPRAAGELFF	TGTGCCAGCAGCCCCCCACGGGCAGCCGGGGAGCTGTTTTTT
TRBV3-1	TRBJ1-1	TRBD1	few	CASSQRGTGDTEAFF	TGTGCCAGCAGCCAAAGGGGGACAGGGGACACTGAAGCTTTCTTT
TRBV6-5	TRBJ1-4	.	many	CASSGVANEKLFF	TGTGCCAGCAGTGGGGTGGCTAATGAAAAACTGTTTTTT
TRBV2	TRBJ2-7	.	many	CASSELAGTEQYF	TGTGCCAGCAGTGAACTAGCAGGGACCGAGCAGTACTTC
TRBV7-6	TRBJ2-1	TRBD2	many	CASSLAPAGSSNEQFF	TGTGCCAGCAGCTTAGCACCAGCGGGGTCCTCCAATGAGCAGTTCTTC
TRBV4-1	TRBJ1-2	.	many	CASSPNRKPYGYTF	TGCGCCAGCAGCCCTAATCGAAAACCTTATGGCTACACCTTC
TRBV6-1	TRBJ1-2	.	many	CASQPLGIYGYTF	TGTGCCAGCCAGCCTTTGGGGATCTATGGCTACACCTTC
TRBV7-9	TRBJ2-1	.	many	CASSLSSVGEQFF	TGTGCCAGCAGCTTGTCTAGTGTCGGTGAGCAGTTCTTC
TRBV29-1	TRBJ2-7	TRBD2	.	CSVSGTSGRAGYEQYF	TGCAGCGTCTCCGGGACTAGCGGGAGGGCCGGGTACGAGCAGTACTTC